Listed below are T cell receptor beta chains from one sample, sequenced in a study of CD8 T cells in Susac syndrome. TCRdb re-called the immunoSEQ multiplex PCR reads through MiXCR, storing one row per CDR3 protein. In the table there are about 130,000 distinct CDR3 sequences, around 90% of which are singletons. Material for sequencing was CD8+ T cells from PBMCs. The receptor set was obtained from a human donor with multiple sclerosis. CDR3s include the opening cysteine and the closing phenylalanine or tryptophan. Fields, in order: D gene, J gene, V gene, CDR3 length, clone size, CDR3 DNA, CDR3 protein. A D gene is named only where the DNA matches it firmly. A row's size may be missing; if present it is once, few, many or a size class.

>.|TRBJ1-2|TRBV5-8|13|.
TGTGCCAGCAGCTTGGGAGGGCTGAGCGGCTACACCTTC
CASSLGGLSGYTF
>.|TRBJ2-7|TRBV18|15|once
TGTGCCAGCTCACCACCGAGGGGGGTTAGGGCCGAGCAGTACTTC
CASSPPRGVRAEQYF
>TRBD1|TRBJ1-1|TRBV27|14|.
TGTGCCAGCAGCGGACAGGGGGCGCGGGCTGAAGCTTTCTTT
CASSGQGARAEAFF
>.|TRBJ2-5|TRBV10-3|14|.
TGTGCCATCGGTGGCGGGGTCGGGGGAGAGACCCAGTACTTC
CAIGGGVGGETQYF
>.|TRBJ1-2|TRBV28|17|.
TGTGCCAGCAGTCCCCCCGGGACGGAGGAATTAGGAGGAGGCTACACCTTC
CASSPPGTEELGGGYTF
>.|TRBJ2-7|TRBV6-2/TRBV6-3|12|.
TGTGCCAGCAGTTACGGGGAGGTCGGAACGAACTTC
CASSYGEVGTNF
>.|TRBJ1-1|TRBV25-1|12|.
TGTGCCAGCAGTGAAACGAACACTGAAGCTTTCTTT
CASSETNTEAFF
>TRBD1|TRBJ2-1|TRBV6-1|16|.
TGTGCCAGCAGAACTTTGGGGGACAGGAGAGACAATGAGCAGTTCTTC
CASRTLGDRRDNEQFF
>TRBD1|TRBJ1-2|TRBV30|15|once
TGTGCCTCTCCGGGACAGGGGTTAGCTAACTATGGCTACACCTTC
CASPGQGLANYGYTF
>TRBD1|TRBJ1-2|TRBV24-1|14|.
TGTGCCACCAGTGATTCCGGACAGGGGCCTGGCTACACCTTC
CATSDSGQGPGYTF
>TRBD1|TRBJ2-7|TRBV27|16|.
TGTGCCAGCAGTTTCCTGGGACAGGGTTTTTCCTACGAGCAGTACTTC
CASSFLGQGFSYEQYF
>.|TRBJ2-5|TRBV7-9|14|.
TGTGCCAGCAGCCGGAGACATAACCAAGAGACCCAGTACTTC
CASSRRHNQETQYF
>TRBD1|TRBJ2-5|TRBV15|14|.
TGTGCCACCAGCGGTGGGACAGGGGTCGAGACCCAGTACTTC
CATSGGTGVETQYF
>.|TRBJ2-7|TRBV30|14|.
TGTGCCTGGGGGAGTGTCGGGCTGTACTACGAGCAGTACTTC
CAWGSVGLYYEQYF
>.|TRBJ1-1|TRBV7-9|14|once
TGTGCCAGCAACTCTCCGACAGCGAACACTGAAGCTTTCTTT
CASNSPTANTEAFF
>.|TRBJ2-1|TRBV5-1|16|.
TGCGCCAGCAGTTTTCTGGACGAGGGTATGGGGAATGAGCAGTTCTTC
CASSFLDEGMGNEQFF
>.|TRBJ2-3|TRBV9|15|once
TGTGCCAGCAGCGTAGAGGGGGGACGCACAGATACGCAGTATTTT
CASSVEGGRTDTQYF
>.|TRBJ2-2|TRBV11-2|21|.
TGTGCCAGCAGCTCCTATGTGGGGGTGATTTGGGCAGGTTTGGGAACCGGGGAGCTGTTTTTT
CASSSYVGVIWAGLGTGELFF
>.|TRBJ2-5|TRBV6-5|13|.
TGTGCCAGCAGTTATACGGGCGGGACAACCCAGTACTTC
CASSYTGGTTQYF
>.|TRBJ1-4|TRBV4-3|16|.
TGCGCCAGCAGCCTCTCAGATGGCCCCGACCGGGAAAAACTGTTTTTT
CASSLSDGPDREKLFF
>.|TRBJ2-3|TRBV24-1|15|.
TGTGCCACCAGTGATTTGACAGGGTCACCAGATACGCAGTATTTT
CATSDLTGSPDTQYF
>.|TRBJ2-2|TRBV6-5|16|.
TGTGCCAGCAGTTACTCGGAGGGGGAGTTCACCGGGGAGCTGTTTTTT
CASSYSEGEFTGELFF
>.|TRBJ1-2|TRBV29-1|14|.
TGCAGCGTTGTTGACTCGAATTCTAACTATGGCTACACCTTC
CSVVDSNSNYGYTF
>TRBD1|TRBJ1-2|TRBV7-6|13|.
TGTGCCAGCAGTCCACAGGGGGTCAATGGCTACACCTTC
CASSPQGVNGYTF
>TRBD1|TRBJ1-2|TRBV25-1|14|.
TGTGCCAGCAGTGACCAGGGGGGATACTATGGCTACACCTTC
CASSDQGGYYGYTF
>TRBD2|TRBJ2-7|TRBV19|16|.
TGTGCCAGTAGTATAGGGATGGCGGGAGCTCAGTACGAGCAGTACTTC
CASSIGMAGAQYEQYF
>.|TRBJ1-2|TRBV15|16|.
TGTGCCACCAGCAGAGATCACGGACAGTTGGGCTATGGCTACACCTTC
CATSRDHGQLGYGYTF
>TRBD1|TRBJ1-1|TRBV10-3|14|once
TGTGCCATCAATACGGGACAGATTAACACTGAAGCTTTCTTT
CAINTGQINTEAFF
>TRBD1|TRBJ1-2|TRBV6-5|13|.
TGTGCCAGCAGTACAGGGGCTAACTATGGCTACACCTTC
CASSTGANYGYTF
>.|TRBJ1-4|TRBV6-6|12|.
TGTGCCAGCAGCCTTCTCAATGAAAAACTGTTTTTT
CASSLLNEKLFF
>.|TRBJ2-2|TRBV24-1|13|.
TGTGCCACCCAAGATACGAACACCGGGGAGCTGTTTTTT
CATQDTNTGELFF
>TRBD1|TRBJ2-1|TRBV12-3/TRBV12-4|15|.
TGTGCCAGCAGCCCTCCGGGACAGGGGAGCAATGAGCAGTTCTTC
CASSPPGQGSNEQFF
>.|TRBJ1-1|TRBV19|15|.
TGTGCCAGTAGTATGTTCTCCGTGCAGGACACTGAAGCTTTCTTT
CASSMFSVQDTEAFF
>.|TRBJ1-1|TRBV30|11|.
TGTGCCTGGAGTGGGGGAGCTGAAGCTTTCTTT
CAWSGGAEAFF
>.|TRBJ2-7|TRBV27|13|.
TGTGCCAGCAGTTTCGACCCCCTTCAAGAGCAGTACTTC
CASSFDPLQEQYF
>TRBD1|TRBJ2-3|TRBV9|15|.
TGTGCCAGCAGCGTAGAGGCAGGGGGTACAGATACGCAGTATTTT
CASSVEAGGTDTQYF
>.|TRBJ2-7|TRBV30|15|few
TGTGCCTGGAGCGAACCTAGTGGAGGAACTAGCGAGCAGTACTTC
CAWSEPSGGTSEQYF
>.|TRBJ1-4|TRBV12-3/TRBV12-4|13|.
TGTGCCAGCGGGACACCAACTAATGAAAAACTGTTTTTT
CASGTPTNEKLFF
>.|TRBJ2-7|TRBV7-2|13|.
TGTGCCAGCAGCTTTGGCGTTGCCTACGAGCAGTACTTC
CASSFGVAYEQYF
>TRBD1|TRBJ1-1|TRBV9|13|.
TGTGCCAGCAGCGTAGGGGACAGACATGAAGCTTTCTTT
CASSVGDRHEAFF
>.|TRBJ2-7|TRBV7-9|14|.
TGTGCCAGCAGCTCCCGACAGGAGGAGCACGAGCAGTACTTC
CASSSRQEEHEQYF
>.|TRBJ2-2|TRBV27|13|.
TGTGCCAGCAGTCAAGGGGGAATCGGGGAGCTGTTTTTT
CASSQGGIGELFF
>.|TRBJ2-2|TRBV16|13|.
TGTGCCAGCAGCCACTGGGACCCCGGGGAGCTGTTTTTT
CASSHWDPGELFF
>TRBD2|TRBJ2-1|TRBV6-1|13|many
TGTGCCAGCAGTTGGGGACTAGCGGGACGGCAGTTCTTC
CASSWGLAGRQFF
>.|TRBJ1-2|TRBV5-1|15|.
TGCGCCAGCAGCTTGGGTGTTGGTAGAGGGGATGGCTACACCTTC
CASSLGVGRGDGYTF
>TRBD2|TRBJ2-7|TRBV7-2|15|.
TGTGCCAGCAGCCACGCTGGCGGGGGCTCCTACGAGCAGTACTTC
CASSHAGGGSYEQYF
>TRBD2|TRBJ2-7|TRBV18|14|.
TGTGCCAGCTCACCTGCGCTAGCGGGCTACGAGCAGTACTTC
CASSPALAGYEQYF
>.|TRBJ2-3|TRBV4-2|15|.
TGTGCCAGCAGCCAAGGCACGCTAGCCCCAGATACGCAGTATTTT
CASSQGTLAPDTQYF
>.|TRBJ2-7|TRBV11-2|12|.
TGTGCCAGCAGCCTGGGAGAACACGAGCAGTACTTC
CASSLGEHEQYF
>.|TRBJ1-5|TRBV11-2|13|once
TGTGCCAGCAGCTCGAGTCATGAAGGGTTCCAGCATTTT
CASSSSHEGFQHF
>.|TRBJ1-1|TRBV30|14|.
TGTGCCTGGATCCCTCGGGGGGAGAACACTGAAGCTTTCTTT
CAWIPRGENTEAFF
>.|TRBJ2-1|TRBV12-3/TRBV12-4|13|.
TGTGCCAGCAGTTTAGTCTCCTACAATGAGCAGTTCTTC
CASSLVSYNEQFF
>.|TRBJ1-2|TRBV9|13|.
TGTGCCAGCAGCGCAGCCGGAGACTATGGCTACACCTTC
CASSAAGDYGYTF
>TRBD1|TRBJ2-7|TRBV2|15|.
TGTGCCAGCAGTACCCCGGGACAGGGGCTTTACGAGCAGTACTTC
CASSTPGQGLYEQYF